Included here is one T cell receptor beta chain sequence, with context. V lost 4 bases, J lost 5 bases, and 9 bases lay in between. The CDR3 has 12 residues. Germline V gene lookup returns CDR1 KGHSH and CDR2 LQKENI. The data were taken from a study of T cell changes during pregnancy in multiple sclerosis. Some clones are missing from TCRdb's copy, which holds only in-frame ones; the method was immunoSEQ multiplex PCR. The sample holds some 120,000 clones; about 94% are singletons and the top ten take less than 7.5%. The chain has TRBV18 and TRBJ2-7, with D possibly being TRBD1 (5 bases). The material was peripheral blood, obtained before pregnancy. This TCR was sampled from a female donor with multiple sclerosis, enrolled in a pregnancy study. The CDR3 region has the DNA TGTGCCAGCTCACGGCAGGGAAACGAGCAGTACTTC. Translating gives CASSRQGNEQYF.